This T cell receptor beta chain was identified during a study of shared clonotypes between healthy human individuals. About the research overall: The people who gave samples were two women and three men aged 18 to 49.

Naive CD8 cells lacked CD45RO and underwent positive selection for CCR7, leaving out terminally differentiated effector memory CD45RA+ cells. Every donor was a Caucasian adult from Nashville, Tennessee. The CDR3 extends over 13 amino acids. With 8 bases removed from V and 0 bases from J, the gap between germline ends came to 8 bases. Germline V gene data show CDR1 as MDHEN and CDR2 as SYDVKM. Study-level findings and limits: Sampling involved blood alone; tissue repertoires likely differ.

Researchers ran the assay at a deep level. Profiling relied on immunoSEQ multiplex PCR, and the TCRdb table lists in-frame clones only, not all of them. The table records some 2.1 million clones, roughly 95% of them present only once. A word on this clone: Its antigen is unknown.

The source of this sequence is a man aged 18-30 years in good health. Some clones in this sample may be carry-over from other donors' samples. What was sequenced was naive CD8+ T cells from PBMCs. The chain joins TRBV28 to TRBJ1-5, with unresolved D. The CDR3 spells CASLRFSNQPQHF. CDR3 sequence (DNA): TGTGCCAGCCTTCGGTTTAGCAATCAGCCCCAGCATTTT.